Sequencing of this TCR beta chain was carried out in a study of shared clonotypes between healthy human individuals. This clone was detected only once. The antigen remains unidentified. Study-wide findings and caveats: At large depth, rarefaction still showed sorted-subset sequencing to be incomplete. The sole specimen, blood, was sampled, and tissue repertoires likely differ.

From germline, CDR1 is SNHLY and CDR2 FYNNEI. The length of the CDR3 is 15 residues. The J segment lost 4 bases and the V segment lost 5 bases, leaving 8 bases of the junction unmatched. An approximately 180 ng quantity of DNA, tens of thousands of T cell genomes, went into the sorted-subset replicate PCRs. Profiling relied on immunoSEQ multiplex PCR, and the TCRdb table lists in-frame clones only, not all of them. The sample shows 1.6 million or so clones, approximately 98.5% of them seen only once. Sequenced: naive CD4+ T cells sorted from blood. Stated subset: CD45RA+ positively selected. The receptor was derived from a man aged 25 to 40 in good health. The chain couples TRBV2 to TRBJ2-1; 7 bases fit TRBD1. The CDR3 bases are TGTGCCAGCAGTTGGGACAGCTCTTTTTACAATGAGCAGTTCTTC. Translating it yields CASSWDSSFYNEQFF. The full variable domain, rest sourced from reference TRBV2 and TRBJ2-1, is EPEVTQTPSHQVTQMGQEVILRCVPISNHLYFYWYRQILGQKVEFLVSFYNNEISEKSEIFDDQFSVERPDGSNFTLKIRSTKLEDSAMYFCASSWDSSFYNEQFFGPGTRLTVL.